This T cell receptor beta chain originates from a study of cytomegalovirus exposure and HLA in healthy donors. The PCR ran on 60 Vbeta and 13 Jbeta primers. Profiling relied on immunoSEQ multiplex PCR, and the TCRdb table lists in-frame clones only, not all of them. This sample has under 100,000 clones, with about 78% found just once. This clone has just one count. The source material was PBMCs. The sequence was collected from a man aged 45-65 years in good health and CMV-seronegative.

CDR3 in amino acids: CATSRDGLAGKSSYEQYF. The DNA for the CDR3 is TGTGCCACCAGCAGAGACGGACTAGCGGGGAAGAGCTCCTACGAGCAGTACTTC. V is TRBV15 and J is TRBJ2-7, with TRBD2 matching 12 bases. With V trimmed by 0 bases and J by 0 bases, 6 bases remained unmatched. Germline CDR1 and CDR2: LNHNV and YYDKDF (reference sequence). The CDR3 contains 18 residues. The full variable domain, with the rest looked up from reference TRBV15 and TRBJ2-7, is DAMVIQNPRYQVTQFGKPVTLSCSQTLNHNVMYWYQQKSSQAPKLLFHYYDKDFNNEADTPDNFQSRRPNTSFCFLDIRSPGLGDTAMYLCATSRDGLAGKSSYEQYFGPGTRLTVT.